The 25 T cell receptor beta chains reported below all come from one sample, sequenced in a study of T cell responses to AZD1222 COVID-19 vaccine. The method was immunoSEQ multiplex PCR; TCRdb's version includes in-frame clones alone and lacks a portion of them. The sample records about 100,000 clones, roughly 91% being singletons. The sample was peripheral blood, taken on day 0 of AZD1222 vaccination. The receptors here all came from an adult in good health.

The chain employs TRBV4-1 and TRBJ2-3; D remains unclear. The CDR3 runs 14 residues. Germline V gene lookup returns CDR1 MGHRA and CDR2 YSYEKL. Trimming removed 4 bases at V and 3 bases at J, with 11 bases between. The CDR3: CASSRILGTDTQYF. CDR3 nucleotides: TGCGCCAGCAGCCGCATTCTAGGTACAGATACGCAGTATTTT.

CDR3 in amino acids: CASSQLTGFGTEAFF. The CDR3 region has the DNA TGTGCCAGCAGTCAACTGACAGGGTTCGGCACTGAAGCTTTCTTT. The chain has TRBV28 and TRBJ1-1; 7 nucleotides align to TRBD1. V shed 5 bases, J shed 4 bases, and the junction held 10 bases outside the gene matches. In germline, CDR1 is MDHEN, CDR2 SYDVKM. This CDR3 is 15 amino acids long.

This sequence joins TRBV7-9 and TRBJ2-7; 7 positions match TRBD1. Germline CDR1 is SEHNR and CDR2 is FQNEAQ (reference sequence). This CDR3 has 13 residues. Trimming removed 6 bases from V and 4 bases from J; junction bases left unmatched: 6. CDR3 in DNA: TGTGCCAGCAGAAAGGGACAGAGATACGAGCAGTACTTC. It encodes CASRKGQRYEQYF. Variable domain in full (rest from reference TRBV7-9 and TRBJ2-7): DTGVSQNPRHKITKRGQNVTFRCDPISEHNRLYWYRQTLGQGPEFLTYFQNEAQLEKSRLLSDRFSAERPKGSFSTLEIQRTEQGDSAMYLCASRKGQRYEQYFGPGTRLTVT.

The J gene is TRBJ1-2, the V gene TRBV2, with TRBD1 identical over 8 bases. The germline CDR1 and CDR2 sequences are SNHLY and FYNNEI. This CDR3 is built from 15 residues. V was clipped by 6 bases and J by 7 bases; unmatched bases: 13. The CDR3 reads CASSSPRQGRGGYTF. CDR3 coding DNA: TGTGCCAGCAGCTCCCCCCGACAGGGGAGGGGTGGCTACACCTTC.

This clone was seen only once. The chain has TRBV6-5 and TRBJ1-1, with 7 bases that match TRBD1. The trim removed 10 bases at V and 6 bases at J, leaving 5 bases unmatched. The CDR3 has 11 amino acids. CDR1 is MNHEY, CDR2 SVGAGI, per germline. CDR3 coding DNA: TGTGCCACGAACAGGGGAGCTGAAGCTTTCTTT. Its protein product is CATNRGAEAFF.

The chain recombines TRBV5-1 with TRBJ1-4; no clear D. CDR1 and CDR2 from the germline V gene are SGHRS and YFSETQ. V lost 2 bases and J lost 8, with 4 bases in between. The length of the CDR3 is 11 residues. The CDR3 region has the DNA TGCGCCAGCAGCTTCGGCGAAAAACTGTTTTTT. It is translated as CASSFGEKLFF.

The chain joins TRBV28 to TRBJ1-5; D is unclear. Germline V gives CDR1 MDHEN, CDR2 SYDVKM. CDR3 length equals 15 residues. Trimming cost V 6 bases and J 3 bases, with 15 bases left between them. The CDR3 protein is CASSPVGRVNQPQHF. CDR3 bases: TGTGCCAGCAGCCCCGTCGGCAGAGTCAATCAGCCCCAGCATTTT.

The chain couples TRBV5-1 to TRBJ2-2; D possibly corresponds to TRBD1 (5 bases). Germline CDR1 SGHRS, CDR2 YFSETQ. The CDR3 contains 14 residues. V shed 4 bases and J shed 3 bases, with 10 bases lying between them. The CDR3 loop reads CASSRSTDTGELFF. CDR3 DNA: TGCGCCAGCAGCCGCTCGACAGACACCGGGGAGCTGTTTTTT.

The genes are TRBV5-1 and TRBJ1-4; 7 bases match TRBD1. The CDR3 runs 15 residues. Germline lookup yields CDR1 SGHRS and CDR2 YFSETQ. J lost 7 bases, V lost 4 bases, and 10 bases had no gene match. CDR3 coding DNA: TGCGCCAGCAGCCCCACAGGGGAGGAGTTTGAAAAACTGTTTTTT. Its protein product is CASSPTGEEFEKLFF.

The chain is built from TRBV12-3 or TRBV12-4 and TRBJ1-2, with D unclear. This CDR3 spans 12 amino acids. Trimming shortened V by 3 bases and J by 4 bases, and 6 bases separated the two germline ends. Here the CDR3 reads CASSLGIYGYTF. In nucleotides, the CDR3 is TGTGCCAGCAGTTTGGGTATCTATGGCTACACCTTC.

The sample holds one count of this clone. The chain couples TRBV6-1 to TRBJ2-3; 7 bases line up with TRBD1. The germline CDR1 and CDR2 sequences are MNHNS and SASEGT. V was pared by 2 bases and J by 1 base, with 3 bases of the junction left unmatched. The length of the CDR3 is 15 residues. The CDR3 here is CASSEQGEGTDTQYF. The CDR3 nucleotides are TGTGCCAGCAGTGAACAGGGGGAAGGCACAGATACGCAGTATTTT.

The genes are TRBV7-2 and TRBJ2-1; unclear D gene. The CDR3 runs to 14 residues. Germline CDR1 is SGHTA and CDR2 is FQGNSA. V shed 0 bases and J shed 8 bases, with 11 bases lying between them. CDR3 nucleotide sequence: TGTGCCAGCAGCTTAGCGGGATCGCGCCATGAGCAGTTCTTC. Its translation: CASSLAGSRHEQFF.

The table lists this clone with a count of one. The chain combines TRBV19 with TRBJ1-1; TRBD1 might be the D (6 bases). CDR1 and CDR2 from the germline V gene are LNHDA and SQIVND (reference sequence). With 4 bases removed from V and 4 bases from J, the gap between germline ends came to 19 bases. The CDR3 runs to 16 residues. The CDR3 coding sequence is TGTGCCAGTAGTACCAGGGGCGCCCGGGAGGGCACTGAAGCTTTCTTT. It yields the protein CASSTRGAREGTEAFF.

This sequence joins TRBV19 and TRBJ2-6; TRBD1 matches at 9 bases. With 3 bases clipped from V and 0 bases from J, the junction kept 6 bases outside the gene matches. CDR3 length equals 18 residues. CDR1 is LNHDA, CDR2 SQIVND, per germline (reference sequence). The CDR3 protein is CASSIQGTGLSGANVLTF. The CDR3 bases are TGTGCCAGTAGTATCCAAGGGACAGGGCTCTCTGGGGCCAACGTCCTGACTTTC.

The chain recombines TRBV29-1 with TRBJ1-3; no clear D gene. Between the trimmed V and J ends, which lost 8 bases and 2 bases, there was a span of 13 bases. The CDR3 runs to 13 residues. Germline assignment: CDR1 SQVTM and CDR2 ANQGSEA. In DNA, the CDR3 is TGCAGCTCTGCCGAGGGTGCTGGAAACACCATATATTTT. Protein sequence: CSSAEGAGNTIYF.

The V and J genes are TRBV20-1 and TRBJ1-2, with D unresolved. This CDR3 region has 13 residues. Germline CDR1 and CDR2: DFQATT and SNEGSKA (reference sequence). V lost 3 bases and J lost 8, with 16 bases in between. The CDR3 DNA follows: TGCAGTGCTAGTTTGCCGGGCCTACACGGCTACACCTTC. This gives the protein CSASLPGLHGYTF.

The rearrangement joins TRBV3-1 (or the pseudogene TRBV3-2) to TRBJ1-5; a weak D match, TRBD1 (5 bases). The CDR3 is 15 residues long. Germline CDR1 and CDR2: LGHDT and YNNKEL (reference sequence). V was pared by 1 base and J by 6 bases, with 13 bases between. CDR3 bases: TGTGCCAGCAGCCAAGGCCAGGGAGCTGCTCAGCCCCAGCATTTT. The encoded protein is CASSQGQGAAQPQHF.

The chain joins TRBV18 to TRBJ1-3; 8 bases are shared with TRBD1. The CDR3 covers 16 residues. The ends lost 1 base at V and 0 bases at J; junction bases unmatched: 2. Germline V CDR1 and CDR2: KGHSH, LQKENI. The CDR3 is CASSPLGQGSGNTIYF. The CDR3 DNA reads TGTGCCAGCTCACCACTCGGACAGGGCTCTGGAAACACCATATATTTT.

By share of the sample, this clone is medium-sized. Distinct nucleotide sequences in the sample also encode this CDR3. V and J are TRBV29-1 and TRBJ2-1; D possibly corresponds to TRBD2 (6 bases). From germline, CDR1 is SQVTM and CDR2 ANQGSEA. The CDR3 extends over 13 amino acids. The V end was cut by 4 bases, the J end by 5 bases, with 12 bases between. This CDR3 reads CSVGSGEDNEQFF. CDR3 coding DNA: TGCAGCGTTGGTAGCGGAGAAGACAATGAGCAGTTCTTC.

This clone was seen just once. V gene TRBV27 combines with J gene TRBJ1-1, with D hard to call. The CDR3 is made up of 14 amino acids. Germline V gene sequence: CDR1 MNHEY, CDR2 SMNVEV (reference sequence). The V end was cut by 5 bases, the J end by 1 base, with 11 bases between. CDR3 protein: CASSIRTGNTEAFF. CDR3 bases: TGTGCCAGCAGTATTCGGACGGGGAACACTGAAGCTTTCTTT.

The chain joins TRBV19 to TRBJ1-5; no reliable D call. CDR1 is LNHDA, CDR2 SQIVND, per germline (reference sequence). V dropped 7 bases and J dropped 2 bases, with 15 bases sitting between them. This CDR3 region has 15 residues. The CDR3 loop is CASTQSGFRNQPQHF. The CDR3 region has the DNA TGTGCCAGTACCCAATCGGGGTTTCGCAATCAGCCCCAGCATTTT.

In the case of this clone: Other DNA variants within this sample encode the same CDR3. This chain uses TRBV27 with TRBJ1-1; D uncertain. CDR1 and CDR2 from the germline V gene are MNHEY and SMNVEV (reference sequence). CDR3 length equals 13 residues. V lost 2 bases and J 2 bases, leaving 6 bases between the germline ends. This CDR3 reads CASSLNLNTEAFF. DNA of the CDR3: TGTGCCAGCAGTTTAAACCTAAACACTGAAGCTTTCTTT.

DNA for the CDR3: TGTGCCAGCAGGGACGTGAGAACCTACGAGCAGTACTTC. Translated, it gives CASRDVRTYEQYF. The chain has TRBV6-5 and TRBJ2-7; D uncertain. V lost 6 bases, J lost 2 bases, and 11 bases lay in between. This CDR3 has 13 residues. CDR1 is MNHEY, CDR2 SVGAGI, per germline.

The chain combines TRBV5-1 with TRBJ2-3; 14 positions agree with TRBD2. J lost 4 bases, V lost 4 bases, and 8 bases had no gene match. Germline CDR1 is SGHRS and CDR2 is YFSETQ. CDR3 length equals 17 residues. The CDR3 here is CASSPGTSGRGSDTQYF. The CDR3 nucleotides are TGCGCCAGCAGCCCCGGGACTAGCGGGAGAGGCTCAGATACGCAGTATTTT.

This chain joins TRBV19 and TRBJ1-1, with 7 bases fitting TRBD1. Germline CDR1 LNHDA, CDR2 SQIVND (reference sequence). The CDR3 covers 14 residues. V shed 4 bases, J shed 2 bases, and the junction held 4 bases outside the gene matches. CDR3 amino acids: CASSRTGANTEAFF. The CDR3 DNA is TGTGCCAGTAGTAGAACAGGGGCAAACACTGAAGCTTTCTTT. The full variable domain, rest sourced from reference TRBV19 and TRBJ1-1, is DGGITQSPKYLFRKEGQNVTLSCEQNLNHDAMYWYRQDPGQGLRLIYYSQIVNDFQKGDIAEGYSVSREKKESFPLTVTSAQKNPTAFYLCASSRTGANTEAFFGQGTRLTVV.